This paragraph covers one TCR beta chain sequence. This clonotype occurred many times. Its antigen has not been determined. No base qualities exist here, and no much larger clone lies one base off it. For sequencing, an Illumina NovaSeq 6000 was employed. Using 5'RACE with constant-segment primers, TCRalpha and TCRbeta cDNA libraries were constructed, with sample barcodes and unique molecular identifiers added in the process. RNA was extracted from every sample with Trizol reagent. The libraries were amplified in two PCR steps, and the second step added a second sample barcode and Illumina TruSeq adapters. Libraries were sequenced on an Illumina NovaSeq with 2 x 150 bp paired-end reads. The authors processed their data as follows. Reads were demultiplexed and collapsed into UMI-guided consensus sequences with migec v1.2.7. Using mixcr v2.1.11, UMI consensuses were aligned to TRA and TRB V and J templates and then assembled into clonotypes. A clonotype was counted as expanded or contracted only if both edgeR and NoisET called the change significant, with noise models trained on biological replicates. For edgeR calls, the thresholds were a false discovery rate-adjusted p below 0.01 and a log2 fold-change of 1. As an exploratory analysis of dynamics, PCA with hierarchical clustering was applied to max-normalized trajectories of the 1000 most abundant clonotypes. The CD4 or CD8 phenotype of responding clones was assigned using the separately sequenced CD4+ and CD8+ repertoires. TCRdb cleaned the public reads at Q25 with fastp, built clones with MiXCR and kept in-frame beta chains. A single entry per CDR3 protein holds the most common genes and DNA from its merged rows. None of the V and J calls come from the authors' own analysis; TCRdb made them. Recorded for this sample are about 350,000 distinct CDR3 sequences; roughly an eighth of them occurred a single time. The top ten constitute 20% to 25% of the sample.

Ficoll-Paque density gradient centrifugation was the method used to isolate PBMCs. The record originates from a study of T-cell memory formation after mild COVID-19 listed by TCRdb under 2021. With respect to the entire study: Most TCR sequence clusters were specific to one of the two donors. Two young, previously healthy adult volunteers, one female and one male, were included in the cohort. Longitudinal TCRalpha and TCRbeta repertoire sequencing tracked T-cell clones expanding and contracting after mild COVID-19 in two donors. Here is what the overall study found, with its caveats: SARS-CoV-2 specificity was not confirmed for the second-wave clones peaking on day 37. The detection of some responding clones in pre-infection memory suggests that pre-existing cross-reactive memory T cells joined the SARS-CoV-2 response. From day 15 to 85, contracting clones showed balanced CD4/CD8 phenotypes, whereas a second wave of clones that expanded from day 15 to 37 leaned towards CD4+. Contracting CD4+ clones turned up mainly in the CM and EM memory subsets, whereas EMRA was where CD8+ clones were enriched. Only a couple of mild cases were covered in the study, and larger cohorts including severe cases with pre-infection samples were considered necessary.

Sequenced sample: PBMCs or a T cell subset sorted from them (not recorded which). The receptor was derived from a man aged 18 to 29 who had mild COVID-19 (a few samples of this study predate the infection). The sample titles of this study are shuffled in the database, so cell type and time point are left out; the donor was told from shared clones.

Here is the DNA: TGTGCCAGCAGTTACCCCAGCGATGTTAGCTACAATGAGCAGTTCTTC. This translates into CASSYPSDVSYNEQFF. The sequence joins TRBV6-5 to TRBJ2-1; the D gene assignment is ambiguous. V is cut by 2 bases and J by 3 bases, and the space between the germline ends is 14 bases. From the cysteine through the phenylalanine, the CDR3 covers 16 amino acids. Just CDR3 DNA is preserved here, 48 bases in frame from base 1. The germline V gene yields MNHEY for CDR1 and SVGAGI for CDR2.